This passage covers 30 T cell receptor beta chains from one sample sequenced in a study of blood T cell repertoires in COVID-19 (dated by TCRdb to 2018 to 2021). The method behind the library was the immunoSEQ multiplex PCR assay. TCRdb obtained this table from immuneACCESS and retained in-frame rearrangements with V and J assigned. These tables miss some clones; where compared with another copy, unresolved V genes account for less than half of the shortfall, and the remainder is unexplained. The sample data list 150,000 to 200,000 clones, and roughly 89% of these were observed just once. In total, the top ten clones hold under 6% of the sample. Sequencing was carried out using peripheral blood. The receptors derive from a human donor in a cohort sampled during active COVID-19.

The chain carries TRBV6-4 and TRBJ1-5; possible D gene TRBD1, 5 bases. Deletions cut 10 bases from V and 0 bases from J, with 22 bases between. Germline V gene sequence: CDR1 MRHNA, CDR2 SNTAGT. The CDR3 runs 17 residues. The CDR3 DNA reads as TGTGCCACCCTCGGAAGGGCAGGGAAGATTAGCAATCAGCCCCAGCATTTT. Translated: CATLGRAGKISNQPQHF.

V and J are TRBV5-1 and TRBJ1-2; D unclear. V was shortened by 0 bases and J by 4 bases, with 7 bases between the two germline ends. Per the germline V gene, CDR1 is SGHRS and CDR2 is YFSETQ. The CDR3 is 13 residues long. This CDR3 is CASSLVGGYGYTF. CDR3 bases: TGCGCCAGCAGCTTGGTTGGAGGCTATGGCTACACCTTC.

This clone was counted a single time. J is TRBJ2-1 and V is TRBV20-1, with TRBD2 identical over 9 bases. The CDR3 length is 11 residues. With 6 bases clipped from V and 10 bases from J, the junction kept 4 bases outside the gene matches. Looked up from germline, CDR1 is DFQATT and CDR2 is SNEGSKA (reference sequence). The CDR3 bases are TGCAGTGCGGGACTAGCTAGGGAGCAGTTCTTC. This sequence encodes CSAGLAREQFF.

In its sample, this clone was seen once. This chain joins TRBV28 and TRBJ2-3; 7 bases are a match to TRBD2. Trimming took 6 bases from V and 4 from J; bases not matched to a gene: 7. The germline V gene encodes CDR1 MDHEN and CDR2 SYDVKM. This CDR3 has 14 residues. The CDR3 DNA reads as TGTGCCAGCAGGCGGCCAGGACTAGCAGATACGCAGTATTTT. Translated: CASRRPGLADTQYF.

The genes are TRBV4-1 and TRBJ2-2; 8 bases line up with TRBD2. Germline V gene sequence: CDR1 MGHRA, CDR2 YSYEKL. This CDR3 is built from 17 residues. Losses at the gene ends were 0 bases for V and 2 bases for J; bases not matched to a gene: 5. The CDR3 sequence is CASSQEPLAANTGELFF. CDR3 sequence (DNA): TGCGCCAGCAGCCAAGAACCACTAGCGGCAAACACCGGGGAGCTGTTTTTT.

The J gene is TRBJ1-1, the V gene TRBV6-5, with TRBD1 matching over 8 bases. The CDR3 length is 14 residues. After removal of 1 base from V and 6 bases from J, the junction contained 4 bases not matched to a gene. Germline values: CDR1 MNHEY, CDR2 SVGAGI. CDR3 in DNA: TGTGCCAGCAGTTACTTGGACAGGGCTTCTGAAGCTTTCTTT. Its protein product is CASSYLDRASEAFF.

This clone was seen only once. The chain employs TRBV6-1 and TRBJ2-7; D gene ambiguous. Germline-derived CDR1 and CDR2 are MNHNS and SASEGT. This CDR3 has 14 amino acids. The V gene lost 1 base and the J gene lost 2 bases, with 9 bases spanning the gap. The CDR3 nucleotides read TGTGCCAGCAGTGAAGGCGGCCTTCCCTACGAGCAGTACTTC. It specifies CASSEGGLPYEQYF.

This sequence joins TRBV5-1 and TRBJ2-5, with 9 bases aligning to TRBD1. CDR3 length equals 14 residues. CDR1 and CDR2 from the germline V gene are SGHRS and YFSETQ. The junction had 5 bases not matched to a gene; V was cut back by 3 bases and J by 5 bases. DNA of the CDR3: TGCGCCAGCAGCTCACTGGGACAGGGTGAGACCCAGTACTTC. It encodes CASSSLGQGETQYF. Full variable domain (remainder filled in from reference TRBV5-1 and TRBJ2-5): KAGVTQTPRYLIKTRGQQVTLSCSPISGHRSVSWYQQTPGQGLQFLFEYFSETQRNKGNFPGRFSGRQFSNSRSEMNVSTLELGDSALYLCASSSLGQGETQYFGPGTRLLVL.

This sequence joins TRBV11-3 and TRBJ2-7, with D possibly matching TRBD2 (5 bases). From germline, CDR1 is SGHNT and CDR2 YENEEA. The V end lost 3 bases, the J end lost 3 bases, and 18 bases lay between the germline ends. This CDR3 is built from 16 residues. The CDR3 DNA reads as TGTGCCAGCAGCTTTCTAACCGGGCCTAGCAACTACGAGCAGTACTTC. Amino acids: CASSFLTGPSNYEQYF.

V and J are TRBV28 and TRBJ2-2; maybe TRBD1 (6 bases). CDR3 size: 14 residues. Trimming removed 9 bases from V and 0 bases from J, with 11 bases in between. Germline V gives CDR1 MDHEN, CDR2 SYDVKM. This CDR3 reads CASTRTANTGELFF. The CDR3 region has the DNA TGTGCCAGTACTAGGACAGCGAACACCGGGGAGCTGTTTTTT. The full variable domain, in which reference TRBV28 and TRBJ2-2 provide the parts outside the CDR3, is DVKVTQSSRYLVKRTGEKVFLECVQDMDHENMFWYRQDPGLGLRLIYFSYDVKMKEKGDIPEGYSVSREKKERFSLILESASTNQTSMYLCASTRTANTGELFFGEGSRLTVL.

V usage is TRBV11-3 and J usage is TRBJ2-6; D perhaps matches TRBD1 (5 bases). Deletions cut 5 bases from V and 0 bases from J, with 14 bases between. The germline V gene has CDR1 SGHNT and CDR2 YENEEA. CDR3 size: 17 residues. Here the CDR3 reads CASSPYMTVSGANVLTF. The CDR3 DNA sequence: TGTGCCAGCAGCCCCTATATGACAGTCTCTGGGGCCAACGTCCTGACTTTC. The full variable domain, completed using reference TRBV11-3 and TRBJ2-6, is EAGVVQSPRYKIIEKKQPVAFWCNPISGHNTLYWYLQNLGQGPELLIRYENEEAVDDSQLPKDRFSAERLKGVDSTLKIQPAELGDSAVYLCASSPYMTVSGANVLTFGAGSRLTVL.

This sequence joins TRBV12-3 or TRBV12-4 and TRBJ2-7; 10 bases map to TRBD1. The CDR3 length is 13 residues. J gave up 5 bases and V 6 bases, and 4 bases lay outside the gene matches. This CDR3 is CASSSGTGDEQYF. The CDR3 DNA reads as TGTGCCAGCAGCTCCGGGACAGGGGACGAGCAGTACTTC.

This clone has just a few counts. In nucleotides, the CDR3 is TGTGCCAGCAGCCTTGGACAGGAATCACCCCTCCACTTT. Translating it yields CASSLGQESPLHF. This chain uses TRBV9 with TRBJ1-6, with 7 bases identical to TRBD1. The germline V gene has CDR1 SGDLS and CDR2 YYNGEE. With V trimmed by 4 bases and J by 10 bases, 5 bases remained unmatched. This CDR3 contains 13 residues.

This clone has a single count. This chain links TRBV6-5 with TRBJ2-1, with TRBD1 as a possible D gene (6 bases). Germline-derived CDR1 and CDR2 are MNHEY and SVGAGI. This CDR3 has 15 residues. The ends were cut back, 6 bases at V and 2 bases at J, with 14 bases in the middle. The chain's CDR3 is CASRGTPAAYNEQFF. CDR3 sequence (DNA): TGTGCCAGCAGGGGGACACCGGCCGCCTACAATGAGCAGTTCTTC.

The chain combines TRBV5-1 with TRBJ2-4; 11 bases fit TRBD2. After removal of 4 bases from V and 4 bases from J, the junction contained 4 bases not matched to a gene. The germline gives CDR1 SGHRS, CDR2 YFSETQ. The CDR3 runs to 15 residues. CDR3 amino acids: CASSPSSGGKNIQYF. Here the CDR3 DNA reads TGCGCCAGCAGCCCTTCTAGCGGGGGGAAAAACATTCAGTACTTC.

The chain recombines TRBV28 with TRBJ2-7; possibly TRBD1 for D (6 bases). Germline assignment: CDR1 MDHEN and CDR2 SYDVKM. V was pared by 3 bases and J by 3 bases, with 9 bases between. The CDR3 has 13 amino acids. CDR3 region: CASSFGDNYEQYF. The DNA of the CDR3 is TGTGCCAGCAGTTTTGGGGACAACTACGAGCAGTACTTC.

The chain carries TRBV9 and TRBJ2-2; TRBD2 agrees at 7 bases. Germline V lookup: CDR1 SGDLS, CDR2 YYNGEE. The CDR3 is made up of 13 amino acids. V lost 4 bases and J lost 7; bases outside the gene matches: 4. Here the CDR3 reads CASSPGGGGELFF. The DNA for the CDR3 is TGTGCCAGCAGCCCCGGCGGGGGCGGGGAGCTGTTTTTT.

As DNA, the CDR3 is TGTGCCAGCAGCTTACCGTTCAGGGGAATTAACGAGCAGTACTTC. This gives the protein CASSLPFRGINEQYF. The rearrangement joins TRBV28 to TRBJ2-7; maybe TRBD1 (6 bases). Per germline, CDR1 MDHEN and CDR2 SYDVKM. This CDR3 has 15 amino acids. Trimming removed 6 bases from V and 5 bases from J, with 20 bases in between.

This CDR3 is CATSDFSRGTDTQYF. CDR3 in DNA: TGTGCCACCAGTGATTTCAGCAGGGGCACAGATACGCAGTATTTT. The chain is built from TRBV24-1 and TRBJ2-3; possibly TRBD1 for D (5 bases). The CDR3 runs 15 residues. Germline CDR1 KGHDR, CDR2 SFDVKD. V was trimmed by 1 base and J by 1 base, leaving 8 bases between them.

This clone was detected a few times. This chain links TRBV2 with TRBJ1-5; no reliable D call. Germline V gene sequence: CDR1 SNHLY, CDR2 FYNNEI. There are 13 residues in the CDR3. Trimming took 3 bases from V and 5 from J, leaving 8 bases between them. CDR3 amino acids: CASSEVRYQPQHF. CDR3 sequence (DNA): TGTGCCAGCAGTGAGGTGCGGTATCAGCCCCAGCATTTT.

This chain links TRBV12-3 or TRBV12-4 with TRBJ1-2, with 8 bases fitting TRBD1. Trimming at V came to 6 bases and at J to 6 bases, leaving 6 bases not matched to a gene. The CDR3 is made up of 13 amino acids. The CDR3 loop reads CASSVQGVNGYTF. CDR3 bases: TGTGCCAGCAGCGTACAGGGGGTCAATGGCTACACCTTC.

The chain has TRBV14 and TRBJ1-4; no definite D call. Germline V gene lookup returns CDR1 SGHDN and CDR2 FVKESK. This CDR3 has 15 amino acids. Trimming pared 0 bases from V and 8 bases from J, leaving 13 bases between. The CDR3 nucleotides are TGTGCCAGCAGCCAAGAAGGTCAGGCCGGCGAAAAACTGTTTTTT. The encoded protein is CASSQEGQAGEKLFF.

The V and J genes are TRBV7-3 and TRBJ2-1, with unresolved D. Between the trimmed V and J ends, which lost 2 bases and 0 bases, there was a span of 14 bases. Germline lookup yields CDR1 SGHTA and CDR2 FQGTGA. The CDR3 extends over 17 amino acids. CDR3 bases: TGTGCCAGCAGCTTAGGCGCCCACCGGAGCTCCTACAATGAGCAGTTCTTC. Translated: CASSLGAHRSSYNEQFF.

This sequence joins TRBV6-5 and TRBJ2-1; D is unresolved. The CDR3 runs to 14 residues. Germline values: CDR1 MNHEY, CDR2 SVGAGI. The V end was cut by 6 bases, the J end by 0 bases, with 9 bases between. For the CDR3, the DNA is TGTGCCAGCAGCTTACAGAGCTCCTACAATGAGCAGTTCTTC. Amino acid sequence: CASSLQSSYNEQFF.

This CDR3 is CASSYRSTEHHGYTF. The CDR3 DNA sequence: TGTGCCAGCAGTTACAGATCGACAGAGCACCATGGCTACACCTTC. The V and J genes are TRBV6-6 and TRBJ1-2, with D possibly matching TRBD1 (5 bases). Germline V lookup: CDR1 MNHNY, CDR2 SVGAGI (reference sequence). The CDR3 length is 15 residues. V lost 2 bases and J lost 6, with 16 bases in between.

V is TRBV5-1 and J is TRBJ2-7; D perhaps matches TRBD1 (6 bases). Per the germline V gene, CDR1 is SGHRS and CDR2 is YFSETQ. V was pared by 7 bases and J by 2 bases, with 10 bases between. The CDR3 loop spans 12 amino acids. CDR3 region: CASSTGAYEQYF. The CDR3 nucleotides are TGCGCCAGCTCGACAGGAGCCTACGAGCAGTACTTC.

With respect to this clone: Relative to the germline gene, one junction end is altered; a read error may explain this. This rearrangement joins TRBV12-3 or TRBV12-4 to TRBJ2-7; D perhaps matches TRBD2 (6 bases). The CDR3 is 12 residues long. CDR3: CASSFSRGREHF. CDR3 sequence (DNA): TGTGCCAGCAGTTTTTCGCGGGGTAGGGAGCACTTC.

This chain links TRBV4-1 with TRBJ1-3; 7 bases agree with TRBD1. V dropped 4 bases and J dropped 6; count of bases not matched to a gene: 9. From germline, CDR1 is MGHRA and CDR2 YSYEKL. The CDR3 is 15 amino acids. The CDR3: CASSLAGQATNTIYF. CDR3 coding DNA: TGCGCCAGCAGCCTCGCTGGACAGGCAACAAACACCATATATTTT.

V gene TRBV2 combines with J gene TRBJ2-7, with 10 bases aligning to TRBD2. Germline V gene sequence: CDR1 SNHLY, CDR2 FYNNEI. The CDR3 has 12 amino acids. J gave up 7 bases and V 10 bases, and 7 bases lay outside the gene matches. The CDR3 nucleotides read TGTGCCACCGCACTAGCGGGATATGAGCAGTACTTC. Translating it yields CATALAGYEQYF.

The genes are TRBV24-1 and TRBJ1-2, with D unresolved. The CDR3 contains 12 residues. The V and J ends lost 0 bases and 7 bases respectively, with 5 bases between them. Germline CDR1 is KGHDR and CDR2 is SFDVKD. The CDR3, as DNA: TGTGCCACCAGTGATTTGATCAGTGGCTACACCTTC. Translation: CATSDLISGYTF.